This TCR beta chain was sequenced in a study of T cell changes during pregnancy in multiple sclerosis. With 7 bases clipped from V and 7 bases from J, the junction kept 12 bases outside the gene matches. CDR3 length: 16 amino acids. The V gene's germline CDR1 is SNHLY and CDR2 FYNNEI. Data came from immunoSEQ multiplex PCR; TCRdb stores just in-frame clones and leaves some out. The sample records some 64,000 clones, about 90% being singletons. This clone came up once. The rearrangement links TRBV2 to TRBJ2-1, with 11 bases fitting TRBD2. The material sequenced was peripheral blood, taken after pregnancy. The receptor comes from a female donor with multiple sclerosis, enrolled in a pregnancy study. The CDR3 sequence is CASTHLGSGRGNEQFF. The CDR3 nucleotides read TGTGCCAGCACACACCTGGGTAGCGGGAGGGGTAATGAGCAGTTCTTC.